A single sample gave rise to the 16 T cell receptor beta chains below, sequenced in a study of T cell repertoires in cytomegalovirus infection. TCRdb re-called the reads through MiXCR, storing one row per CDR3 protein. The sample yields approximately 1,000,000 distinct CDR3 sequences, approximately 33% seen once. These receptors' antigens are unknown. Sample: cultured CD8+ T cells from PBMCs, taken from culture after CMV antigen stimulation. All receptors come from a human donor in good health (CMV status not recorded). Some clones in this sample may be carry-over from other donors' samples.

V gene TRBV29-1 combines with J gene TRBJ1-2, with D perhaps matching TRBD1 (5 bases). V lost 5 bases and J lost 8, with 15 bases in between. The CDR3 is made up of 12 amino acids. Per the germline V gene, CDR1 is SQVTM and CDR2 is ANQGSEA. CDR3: CSVPSNGDGYTF. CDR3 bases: TGCAGCGTTCCGTCAAACGGGGACGGCTACACCTTC. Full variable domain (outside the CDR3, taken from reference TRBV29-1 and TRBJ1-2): SAVISQKPSRDICQRGTSLTIQCQVDSQVTMMFWYRQQPGQSLTLIATANQGSEATYESGFVIDKFPISRPNLTFSTLTVSNMSPEDSSIYLCSVPSNGDGYTFGSGTRLTVV.

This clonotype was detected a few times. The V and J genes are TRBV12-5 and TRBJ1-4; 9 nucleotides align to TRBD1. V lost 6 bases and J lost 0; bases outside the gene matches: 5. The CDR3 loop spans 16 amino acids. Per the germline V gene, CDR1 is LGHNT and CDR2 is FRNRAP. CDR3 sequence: CASGRDRETTNEKLFF. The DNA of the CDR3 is TGTGCTAGTGGCCGGGACAGGGAAACAACTAATGAAAAACTGTTTTTT.

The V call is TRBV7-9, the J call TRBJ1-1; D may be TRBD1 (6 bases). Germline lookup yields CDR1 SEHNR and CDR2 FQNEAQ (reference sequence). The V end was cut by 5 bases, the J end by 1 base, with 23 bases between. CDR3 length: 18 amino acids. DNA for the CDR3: TGTGCCAGCAGCCCCCCGGAGGACAGTCCAGGTTGGAACACTGAAGCTTTCTTT. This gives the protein CASSPPEDSPGWNTEAFF.

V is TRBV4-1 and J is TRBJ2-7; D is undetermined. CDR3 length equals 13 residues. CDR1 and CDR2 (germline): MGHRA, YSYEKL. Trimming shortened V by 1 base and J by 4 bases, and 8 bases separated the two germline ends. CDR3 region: CASSQVPLYEQYF. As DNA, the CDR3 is TGCGCCAGCAGCCAAGTGCCCCTATACGAGCAGTACTTC.

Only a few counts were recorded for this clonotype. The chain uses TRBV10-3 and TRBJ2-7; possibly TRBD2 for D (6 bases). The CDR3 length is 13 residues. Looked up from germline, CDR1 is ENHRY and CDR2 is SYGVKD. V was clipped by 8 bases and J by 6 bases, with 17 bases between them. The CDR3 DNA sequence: TGTGCCATCGCCGGGAACCGGCGGGGCGAGCAGTACGTC. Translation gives CAIAGNRRGEQYV.

CDR3 residues: CSAIPFDWGYNSPLHF. CDR3 coding DNA: TGCAGTGCTATACCGTTCGACTGGGGGTATAATTCACCCCTCCACTTT. The chain combines TRBV20-1 with TRBJ1-6; tentatively, D is TRBD1 (5 bases). V lost 4 bases and J lost 4, with 17 bases in between. CDR1 DFQATT and CDR2 SNEGSKA come from the germline V gene (reference sequence). The CDR3 covers 16 residues.

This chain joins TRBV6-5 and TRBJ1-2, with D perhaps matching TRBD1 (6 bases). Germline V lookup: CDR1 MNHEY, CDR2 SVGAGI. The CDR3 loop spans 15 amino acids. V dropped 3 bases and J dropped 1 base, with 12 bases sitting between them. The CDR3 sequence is CASSYGAGVNYGYTF. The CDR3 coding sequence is TGTGCCAGCAGTTATGGGGCAGGGGTTAACTATGGCTACACCTTC.

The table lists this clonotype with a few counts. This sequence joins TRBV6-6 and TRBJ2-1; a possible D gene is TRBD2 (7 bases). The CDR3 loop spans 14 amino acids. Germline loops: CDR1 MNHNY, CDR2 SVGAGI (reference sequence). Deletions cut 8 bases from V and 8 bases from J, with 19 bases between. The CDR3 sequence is CASPRGAARDEQFF. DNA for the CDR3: TGTGCCAGCCCCCGGGGGGCGGCCCGTGATGAGCAGTTCTTC.

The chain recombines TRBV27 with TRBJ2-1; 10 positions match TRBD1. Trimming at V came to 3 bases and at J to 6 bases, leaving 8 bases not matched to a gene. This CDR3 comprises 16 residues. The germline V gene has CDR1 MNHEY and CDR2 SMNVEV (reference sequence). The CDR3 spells CASSFIMGQGINEQFF. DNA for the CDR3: TGTGCCAGCAGTTTTATTATGGGACAGGGGATCAATGAGCAGTTCTTC.

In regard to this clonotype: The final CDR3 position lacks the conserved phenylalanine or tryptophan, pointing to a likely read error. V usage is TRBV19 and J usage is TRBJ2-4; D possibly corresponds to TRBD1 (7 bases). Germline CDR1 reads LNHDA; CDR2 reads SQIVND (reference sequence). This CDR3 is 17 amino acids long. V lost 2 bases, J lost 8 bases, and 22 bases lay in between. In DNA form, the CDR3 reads TGTGCCAGTAGTATAACCGCGGGACAGAGAATGGGAGACATTCAGTACCTC. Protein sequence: CASSITAGQRMGDIQYL.

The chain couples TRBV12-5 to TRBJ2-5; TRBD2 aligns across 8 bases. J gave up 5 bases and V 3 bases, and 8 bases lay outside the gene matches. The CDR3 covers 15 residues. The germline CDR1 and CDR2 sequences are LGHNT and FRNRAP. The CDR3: CASGLAGALLETQYF. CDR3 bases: TGTGCTAGTGGTTTAGCGGGGGCCCTCCTGGAGACCCAGTACTTC.

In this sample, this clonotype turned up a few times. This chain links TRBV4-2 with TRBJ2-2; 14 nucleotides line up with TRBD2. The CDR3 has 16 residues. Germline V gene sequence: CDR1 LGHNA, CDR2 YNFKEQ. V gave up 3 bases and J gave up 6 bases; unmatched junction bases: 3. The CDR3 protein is CASSHLTSGGAGELFF. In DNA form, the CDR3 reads TGTGCCAGCAGCCATCTGACTAGCGGGGGGGCCGGGGAGCTGTTTTTT.

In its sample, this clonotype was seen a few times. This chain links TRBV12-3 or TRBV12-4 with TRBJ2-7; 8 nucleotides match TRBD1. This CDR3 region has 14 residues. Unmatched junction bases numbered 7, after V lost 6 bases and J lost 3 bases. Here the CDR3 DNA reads TGTGCCAGCAGCCGTCAGGGGGCGGGCTACGAGCAGTACTTC. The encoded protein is CASSRQGAGYEQYF.

The CDR3 sequence: CATQGSLAKNIQYF. Written as DNA, the CDR3 is TGTGCCACCCAGGGTTCCTTAGCCAAAAACATTCAGTACTTC. The chain links TRBV7-3 to TRBJ2-4; TRBD1 might be the D (5 bases). The germline V gene has CDR1 SGHTA and CDR2 FQGTGA. Trimming left V 10 bases short and J 0 bases short, with 13 bases between. CDR3 length: 14 amino acids.

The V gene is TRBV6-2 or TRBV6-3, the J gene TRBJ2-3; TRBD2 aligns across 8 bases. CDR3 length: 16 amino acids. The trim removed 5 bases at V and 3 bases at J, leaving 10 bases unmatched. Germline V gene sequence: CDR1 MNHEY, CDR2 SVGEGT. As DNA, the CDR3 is TGTGCCAGCAGTCCCCGACCGGGACTAGAAACAGATACGCAGTATTTT. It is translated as CASSPRPGLETDTQYF.

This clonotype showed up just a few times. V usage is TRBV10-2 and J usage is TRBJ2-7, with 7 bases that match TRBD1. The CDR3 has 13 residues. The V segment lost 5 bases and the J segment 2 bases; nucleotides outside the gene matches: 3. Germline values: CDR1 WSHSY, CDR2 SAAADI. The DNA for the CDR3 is TGCGCCAGCAGTTGGGACAGCACCTACGAGCAGTACTTC. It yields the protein CASSWDSTYEQYF.